These T cell receptor beta chains were read from a single sample in a study of T cells in Graves' hyperthyroidism and ophthalmopathy. Via MiXCR, TCRdb re-called the multiplex PCR reads, giving one row per CDR3 protein. The table lists a few hundred thousand distinct CDR3 sequences, around a fifth of them singletons. The sample was blood. These receptors were collected from a woman in her 70s with Graves' ophthalmopathy. Each CDR3 is given with its conserved first and last residue. The D gene is left open where the match is weak. Size is stated for part of the rows, as once, few or many counts, or as a class when the clone is expanded.

v_gene,j_gene,abundance,d_gene,CDR3nt,CDR3aa
TRBV5-6,TRBJ1-2,.,.,TGTGCCAGCAGTACAGGGTTTGGGGGCTACACCTTC,CASSTGFGGYTF
TRBV2,TRBJ1-1,.,.,TGTGCCAGCAGTGGCCCGGGGCAGCGGAACACTGGAGCTTTCTTT,CASSGPGQRNTGAFF
TRBV28,TRBJ1-2,few,.,TGTGCCAGCAGTTTCAGCGGGTTTGGGTATGGCTACACCTTC,CASSFSGFGYGYTF
TRBV19,TRBJ1-1,few,.,TGTGCCAGTAGTATTCCGGGCCCAGGAACTGAAGCTTTCTTT,CASSIPGPGTEAFF
TRBV19,TRBJ1-5,.,.,TGTGCCAGTAGTGGGTCGGCCGCCGGGCGCCGTCAGCCCCAGCATTTT,CASSGSAAGRRQPQHF
TRBV5-1,TRBJ2-5,.,.,TGCGCCAGCAGCTCCCAGCCCGGGCTCCAAGAGACCCAGTACTTC,CASSSQPGLQETQYF
TRBV7-9,TRBJ1-5,once,TRBD1,TGTGCCAGCAGCTTAGGGTGGCAGGGGGTAGGTCAGCCCCAGCATTTT,CASSLGWQGVGQPQHF
TRBV5-1,TRBJ2-2,.,TRBD2,TGCGCCAGCAGCTTGAGCGGGAGGGCCCCCGGGGAGCTGTTTTTT,CASSLSGRAPGELFF
TRBV5-5,TRBJ2-1,.,TRBD2,TGTGCCAGCAGCTTTCAGCGGGACTCCTACAATGAGCAGTTCTTC,CASSFQRDSYNEQFF
TRBV2,TRBJ2-7,.,TRBD2,TGTGCCAGCAGAGTGAGCGGGAGTGGCGAGCAGTACTTC,CASRVSGSGEQYF
TRBV19,TRBJ2-1,once,TRBD2,TGTGCCAGTAAAAGCCGCGGAACTAGCGGGTACAATGAGCAGTTCTTC,CASKSRGTSGYNEQFF
TRBV20-1,TRBJ1-1,.,.,TGCAGTGCTAGAGGGGTTGACACTGAAGCTTTCTTT,CSARGVDTEAFF
TRBV5-5,TRBJ2-7,few,TRBD2,TGTGCCAGCAGCTTGGGACGATGGACTAGCGGTTCCTACGAGCAGTACTTC,CASSLGRWTSGSYEQYF
TRBV28,TRBJ1-2,many,TRBD1,TGTGCCAGCAGTTTACCCCTTGGACAGGGGGTCTATGGCTACACCTTC,CASSLPLGQGVYGYTF
TRBV30,TRBJ1-5,.,.,TGTGCCTGGAGTCCTGTACAGGGCGATCAGCCCCAGCATTTT,CAWSPVQGDQPQHF
TRBV20-1,TRBJ1-5,.,TRBD1,TGCAGTGCTAGAGGACAGGGGGGCAATCAGCCCCAGCATTTT,CSARGQGGNQPQHF
TRBV6-1,TRBJ2-5,many,TRBD2,TGTGCCAGCAAGGCTAGCGGGAACCAAGAGACCCAGTACTTC,CASKASGNQETQYF
TRBV28,TRBJ1-2,few,.,TGTGCCAGCAGTTTACGGGACACCTACCTTCTCTATGGCTACACCTTC,CASSLRDTYLLYGYTF
TRBV18,TRBJ1-1,.,.,TGTGCCAGCTCGGCTTTGTGGAACACTGAAGCTTTCTTT,CASSALWNTEAFF
TRBV2,TRBJ1-5,.,.,TGTGCCAGCAGTGATCGGGGAGGCCCAAATCAGCCCCAGCATTTT,CASSDRGGPNQPQHF
TRBV11-2,TRBJ1-4,few,.,TGTGCCAGCAGCTCCGTCTTAAGTGAAAAACTGTTTTTT,CASSSVLSEKLFF
TRBV7-9,TRBJ2-3,.,.,TGTGCCAGCAGCTTAGGTTTCCGGGGTACGCAGTATTTT,CASSLGFRGTQYF
TRBV3-1,TRBJ2-7,.,TRBD1,TGTGCCAGCAGCTCCTTCGGGACAGGAAAACCCTACGAGCAGTACTTC,CASSSFGTGKPYEQYF
TRBV25-1,TRBJ1-1,.,.,TGTGCCAGCAGTGAACTAGGGACAACTGAAGCTTTCTTT,CASSELGTTEAFF
TRBV7-9,TRBJ2-2,few,TRBD1,TGTGCCAGCAGCTTCCCGGCGGGCAGGGGGCGCACCGGGGAGCTGTTTTTT,CASSFPAGRGRTGELFF
TRBV20-1,TRBJ2-5,few,.,TGCAGTGGTGGAGTTATCCAAGAGACCCAGTACTTC,CSGGVIQETQYF
TRBV9,TRBJ2-1,.,.,TGTGCCAGCAGCGTAGGAATTAGCGTCGGTGAGCAGTTCTTC,CASSVGISVGEQFF
TRBV7-3,TRBJ2-3,many,.,TGTGCCAGCAGGTTCGGAGGGACCACAGATACGCAGTATTTT,CASRFGGTTDTQYF
TRBV11-2,TRBJ2-1,many,TRBD2,TGTGCCAGCAGCTTAAGTTTGGGGGGGAGTGGGAATGAGCAGTTCTTC,CASSLSLGGSGNEQFF
TRBV5-1,TRBJ2-1,.,TRBD1,TGCGCCAGCAGCTTGGAGGGACAGCCAAATTCCTACAATGAGCAGTTCTTC,CASSLEGQPNSYNEQFF
TRBV2,TRBJ1-5,few,.,TGTGCCAGCAGTAGCTTTGGTAGCAATCAGCCCCAGCATTTT,CASSSFGSNQPQHF
TRBV20-1,TRBJ1-4,few,TRBD1,TGCAGTGCTAGTGCGACAGGGGCTACTAATGAAAAACTGTTTTTT,CSASATGATNEKLFF
TRBV12-3/TRBV12-4,TRBJ1-2,many,.,TGTGCCAGCAGTCGCAGGGTTCATGGCTACACCTTC,CASSRRVHGYTF
TRBV13,TRBJ2-7,.,TRBD2,TGTGCCAGCAGCCCCCGGGGGGTGGCGGCAATCTCCTACGAGCAGTACTTC,CASSPRGVAAISYEQYF
TRBV20-1,TRBJ1-4,.,.,TGCAGTGCTAGTGTCGGTGAAAAACTGTTTTTT,CSASVGEKLFF